Shown below are 5 T cell receptor beta chains from a single sample sequenced in a study of OX40 agonist ivuxolimab in advanced cancers. Repertoires were generated with immunoSEQ multiplex PCR, while TCRdb's copy carries only in-frame clones and drops some. The sample lists some 90,000 clones; about 89% were seen once. This specimen was CD4+ or CD8+ T cells sorted from blood, taken in a trial of the OX40 agonist ivuxolimab. Source of these receptors: an adult with an advanced solid tumor such as melanoma, head and neck, liver or kidney cancer.

This clone showed up just once. This sequence joins TRBV7-9 and TRBJ2-1; D is undetermined. The V gene lost 4 bases and the J gene lost 7 bases, with 8 bases spanning the gap. The CDR3 extends over 12 amino acids. Germline V CDR1 and CDR2: SEHNR, FQNEAQ (reference sequence). CDR3 residues: CASSSLENEQFF. CDR3 sequence (DNA): TGTGCCAGCAGCTCCCTAGAGAATGAGCAGTTCTTC.

Only a few counts were recorded for this clone. This sequence joins TRBV4-1 and TRBJ2-1; possibly TRBD2 for D (6 bases). Germline assignment: CDR1 MGHRA and CDR2 YSYEKL. V was pared by 0 bases and J by 0 bases, with 6 bases between. CDR3 size: 15 residues. As DNA, the CDR3 is TGCGCCAGCAGCCAAGAGACTAGCTCCTACAATGAGCAGTTCTTC. It yields the protein CASSQETSSYNEQFF.

The rearrangement uses TRBV19 and TRBJ2-7, with 11 bases that match TRBD1. The CDR3 has 15 residues. J lost 3 bases, V lost 6 bases, and 7 bases had no gene match. CDR1 is LNHDA and CDR2 is SQIVND in the germline V gene (reference sequence). The CDR3 reads CASRTSGTGGYEQYF. The CDR3 DNA reads as TGTGCCAGTAGGACCTCCGGGACAGGGGGCTACGAGCAGTACTTC.

The V and J genes are TRBV28 and TRBJ1-2; D gene unclear. The CDR3 totals 15 residues. V was clipped by 5 bases and J by 4 bases, with 17 bases between them. Germline CDR1 reads MDHEN; CDR2 reads SYDVKM. CDR3 in DNA: TGTGCCAGCAGTCCGACGGACCGCCTCCTCTATGGCTACACCTTC. Its translation is CASSPTDRLLYGYTF.

V is TRBV10-3 and J is TRBJ2-1; 8 positions agree with TRBD2. V was pared by 7 bases and J by 6 bases, with 14 bases of the junction left unmatched. Germline assignment: CDR1 ENHRY and CDR2 SYGVKD. The CDR3 sequence is 16 residues long. CDR3 sequence: CAITPGGLVSGNEQFF. CDR3 coding DNA: TGTGCCATCACCCCGGGGGGGCTAGTAAGTGGCAATGAGCAGTTCTTC.